The text below deals with one TCR beta chain. Its specific antigen is unknown. The sample holds no much larger clone one base away, and base qualities are not on file. The CDR3 numbers 13 residues from cysteine through phenylalanine. Only the CDR3 DNA stays, 39 bases, in frame from base 1. Relative to germline, V is 5 bases shorter and J is 1 base shorter, with 8 bases between their ends. As encoded in the germline V gene (reference sequence), CDR1 is MNHEY while CDR2 is SMNVEV. This record belongs to a study of cytomegalovirus exposure and HLA in healthy donors (dated by TCRdb to 2016 to 2017). General notes on the study: According to an earlier analysis of 587 of the donors, 200 million or so T cells yielded 117 million unique TCR beta sequences and about 300 Gb of sequence data. Typing coverage differed by locus: A, B, C, DRB1 and DQB1 were typed in about 629-640 donors, DQA1 in 522, DPA1 in approximately 600, and DPB1 in just under 490. In a later genetic analysis, genome-wide SNP genotypes for about three fifths of the roughly 670 donors were used, and that subset was treated as a discovery cohort. A handful of DR-DQ haplotypes were handled as single units for association and clustering because linkage in the cohort was strong. The study was designed to test whether signatures of past pathogen exposure could be identified by cataloging public T cell receptors. An earlier analysis of about 600 of the donors used high-throughput TCR beta sequencing to judge whether each TCR beta V gene segment behaved as functional or pseudogenic. An early release covering roughly 580 HLA-typed donors comprised about 300 gigabases of sequencing data and roughly 85 million unique TCR sequences. Donor age, sex, ethnicity and CMV serostatus were compiled alongside the repertoire data. Every repertoire in the discovery cohort had been generated on one and the same sequencing platform. A later analysis re-examined previously published TCR beta repertoires from roughly 650 donors and added high-resolution HLA genotyping to investigate patterns of TCR occurrence. Rather than using new phenotypic data, the later analysis identified candidate immune exposures from TCR beta sequences and from how often those sequences occurred across donors. Among about 400 genotyped donors of the cohort, an average of roughly 230,000 unique TCR beta nucleotide sequences was sequenced per donor, of which about 20% were non-productive. Both class I and class II loci were covered by HLA typing, at four-digit resolution. Among the roughly 390 genotyped donors, around 81% belonged to the genetic ancestry cluster associated with self-reported Caucasian donors. To predict cytomegalovirus infection status, the study combined high-throughput TCR immunosequencing, statistical association of individual TCRs with disease status, and machine learning. The study used immunosequencing to profile the T cell repertoires of approximately 650 subjects and linked those repertoires to cytomegalovirus serostatus. A separate validation cohort of about 110 different subjects was used in addition to the approximately 610-subject first cohort. Overall study outcomes, separate from this receptor: According to the authors, the approach could potentially be generalized to other disease states and immunological phenotypes. V-gene and J-gene trimming of TCR beta chains was associated with a missense DCLRE1C variant in a later genetic analysis, and the association was replicated in an independent cohort. HLA typing was unavailable for some donors at each locus, so association tests used only the typed subset. A later analysis found that HLA-associated TCR beta chains were more clonally expanded and had lower generation probabilities than equally common non-associated chains. In a later analysis, most CMV-associated TCR beta chains were found to appear HLA-restricted, with HLA associations seemingly driven largely by CMV exposure. The study gave a list of 150 to 200 TCR beta chains associated with cytomegalovirus. A later analysis found that TCR association rates varied across HLA loci, with DRB1 alleles showing the most associated TCRs and HLA-C alleles the fewest. When HLA alleles, especially DR and DQ, strongly co-occurred, attributing TCR associations to individual alleles was difficult. The classifier was reported to diagnose cytomegalovirus status with high specificity and sensitivity in both the original cohort and the validation cohort. A further reported finding was that TCR beta sequences accurately predicted the HLA-A and HLA-B alleles for most subjects in the first cohort. A later genetic analysis reported fewer N-insertions in productive TCRs among donors in an Asian-associated ancestry cluster than the approximately 700-donor mean. A later analysis reported that several top co-occurrence clusters appeared linked to parvovirus B19, influenza, CMV and Epstein-Barr virus. Broadly in line with IMGT annotations, most TCR beta V segments showed up in productive rearrangements about 90% or about 30% of the time in an earlier analysis of under 700 of the donors. In vitro tests confirmed that three of the cytomegalovirus-associated TCR beta chains recognize cytomegalovirus antigens. The earlier analysis of almost 600 of the donors excluded 15 to 20 rarely observed V segments, including chromosome 9 orphons, because counts were too low. A cluster of highly shared sequence variants was judged likely to be a technical artifact of the sequencing pipeline. Correlated functional status among segregating V segments might be attributable to linkage disequilibrium, but an unknown experimental factor could not be ruled out. CMV serostatus was the only immune exposure information available for the cohort. The presence/absence analyses assumed that sequencing depth was roughly uniform across donors, and that assumption may not be true. A later analysis associated about 17,000 TCR beta sequences with specific HLA alleles at a false discovery rate of 0.05. Most TCR sequences were seen in very few donors, while some public TCRs were found in many individuals. Some IMGT-functional V segments, including TRBV6-2 and TRBV6-3, could not be told apart with the 87-base-pair reads, so those segments were excluded. The cohort was sequenced for TCR beta chains only, and without alpha or paired-chain data the features that could be detected were limited.

The library was made by the immunoSEQ multiplex PCR assay. A mixture of 60 forward primers for TCR Vbeta segments and 13 reverse primers for TCR Jbeta segments was used in the multiplex PCR. The CDR3 region of rearranged TCR beta genes was amplified from genomic DNA with a multiplex PCR assay. The Illumina HiSeq System was used to sequence the amplified TCR beta libraries as 87-base-pair reads. The paper's processing steps were these. Across the 670 or so repertoires, a later analysis counted 60 million to 90 million unique TCR beta chains, some 11 million of which were shared by at least two donors. To remove PCR and sequencing errors, raw reads were error-corrected and collapsed into unique sequences using a nearest-neighbor algorithm that merged closely related sequences. V, D and J gene segments were assigned by aligning CDR3 sequences to IMGT reference sequences. For a sequence to be retained, a match of at least six nucleotides to both a V gene segment and a J gene segment was required. A rearrangement was called productive if the CDR3 had no stop codons and remained in frame with V and J, and every other rearrangement was called non-productive. CDR3 was defined by IMGT convention, running from the second conserved V-encoded cysteine to the conserved J-encoded phenylalanine. The earlier analysis of about 590 of the donors excluded sequences that lacked an unambiguous match to a single V gene segment. In an earlier analysis of roughly 500 of the donors, V segments were called functional above 56.7% productive rearrangements and were called segregating when the between-donor standard deviation exceeded 5%. A statistical classification framework was built for diagnosing cytomegalovirus status from the catalog of TCR beta chain sequences. In a later analysis, V and J genes were assigned by comparing TCR nucleotide sequences against IMGT/GENE-DB human TR gene sequences. In a later analysis, CDR3 sequences and most-parsimonious VDJ recombination scenarios were assigned using the TCRdist pipeline. In a later analysis, each TCR beta chain was defined by its CDR3 amino acid sequence together with its V-gene family, and reads lacking a unique V-gene family were excluded. To address suspected cross-contamination and a sequencing artifact, a later analysis removed several hundred highly shared, low-generation-probability nucleotide sequences. For each public chain, a later analysis derived a clonal expansion index from normalized ranks of inferred template counts within each repertoire. In a later analysis, generation probabilities were computed using a VDJ recombination model fitted to out-of-frame rearrangements, and the results were checked against IGoR. In a later analysis, hypergeometric tests were used to score TCR-TCR, TCR-HLA and TCR-CMV co-occurrence, with a repertoire-size bias correction applied to TCR pairs. To estimate false discovery rates, a later analysis permuted the HLA or CMV assignments 20 times. A later analysis grouped co-occurring TCRs with DBSCAN, adding TCRdist sequence similarity when clustering within HLA-allele-positive subsets. Co-occurrence clustering excluded repertoires with fewer than 30,000 or more than 120,000 public chains, plus five with anomalous nucleotide sharing. TCRdb stores this immuneACCESS table with in-frame sequences only. Part of the clones is absent; in the studies checked, under half of the shortfall reflects unresolved V genes, and no reason is known for the rest. V and J calls plus clone size are reproduced from that table; the DNA served to infer D and trimming. This sample lists about 160,000 clones; roughly nine tenths were detected once. Of the sample, approximately 0.85% is held by the ten largest clones.

The cohort consisted of some 670 healthy bone marrow donors. All cohort members were sampled while nominally healthy, although unrecorded immune exposures were likely present. The donor tested CMV seronegative and was one of the 352 seronegative cohort members. Each donor provided a peripheral blood sample, and peripheral blood mononuclear cells were used for TCR beta sequencing. The Qiagen DNeasy Blood Extraction Kit was used to extract genomic DNA from the blood cell samples. The chain uses TRBV27 and TRBJ1-1; the D gene remains uncertain. The clonotype originates from a woman under 40 in good health and CMV-seronegative. The specimen sequenced was PBMCs. The nucleotides are TGTGCCAGCAGTAAGAGGGAGAACACTGAAGCTTTCTTT. Its product reads: CASSKRENTEAFF.